The rows below give T cell receptor beta chains drawn from one sample of a study of T cells in Graves' hyperthyroidism and ophthalmopathy. TCRdb recomputed calls from the multiplex PCR reads with MiXCR, one row per CDR3 protein. Here the sample spans some 560,000 distinct CDR3 sequences, approximately 15% being singletons. Sequencing was carried out using blood. Every receptor here comes from a woman in her forties with Graves' hyperthyroidism. The CDR3 runs from the conserved cysteine through the conserved F or W. A D gene is named only where the DNA matches it firmly. Clone sizes are given selectively: once, few, many, or a class where the clone is expanded.

J gene: TRBJ2-7; clone size: NA; D gene: TRBD2; V gene: TRBV5-4; CDR3 DNA: TGTGCCAGCAGCCGGGGACTAGCCCGCGAGCAGTACTTC; CDR3 protein: CASSRGLAREQYF
J gene: TRBJ2-7; clone size: NA; D gene: TRBD2; V gene: TRBV5-4; CDR3 DNA: TGTGCCAGCAACCCGGGGGCTAGCGGGAAGGTCGAGCAGTACTTC; CDR3 protein: CASNPGASGKVEQYF
J gene: TRBJ2-1; clone size: many; D gene: TRBD2; V gene: TRBV12-3/TRBV12-4; CDR3 DNA: TGTGCCGAAACTAGCGGGAGCTACTCCTACAATGAGCAGTTCTTC; CDR3 protein: CAETSGSYSYNEQFF
J gene: TRBJ2-7; clone size: few; D gene: NA; V gene: TRBV28; CDR3 DNA: TGTGCCAGCATAGGCAACTACGAGCAGTACTTC; CDR3 protein: CASIGNYEQYF
J gene: TRBJ2-7; clone size: many; D gene: NA; V gene: TRBV3-1; CDR3 DNA: TGTGCCAGCAGCCAAGACGGACAGGGGATAGCGGGAGGCTACGAGCAGTACTTC; CDR3 protein: CASSQDGQGIAGGYEQYF
J gene: TRBJ1-5; clone size: NA; D gene: TRBD1; V gene: TRBV12-3/TRBV12-4; CDR3 DNA: TGTGCCAGCAGACCGCAGGGGGCCTATCAGCCCCAGCATTTT; CDR3 protein: CASRPQGAYQPQHF
J gene: TRBJ2-2; clone size: many; D gene: TRBD2; V gene: TRBV11-2; CDR3 DNA: TGTGCCAGCAGCCCTACTAGCGGCGCGACCCGGGAGCTGTTTTTT; CDR3 protein: CASSPTSGATRELFF
J gene: TRBJ2-1; clone size: many; D gene: NA; V gene: TRBV30; CDR3 DNA: TGTGCCTTCGACAGTGGCCTCTACAATGAGCAGTTCTTC; CDR3 protein: CAFDSGLYNEQFF
J gene: TRBJ2-1; clone size: NA; D gene: TRBD1; V gene: TRBV30; CDR3 DNA: TGTGCCTGGAGTGCCCGACAGGGATCTGAGCAGTTCTTC; CDR3 protein: CAWSARQGSEQFF
J gene: TRBJ2-1; clone size: many; D gene: TRBD2; V gene: TRBV28; CDR3 DNA: TGTGCCAGCAGTCGAATTACTAGCGGGGGAAGGAATGAGCAGTTCTTC; CDR3 protein: CASSRITSGGRNEQFF
J gene: TRBJ2-5; clone size: many; D gene: TRBD2; V gene: TRBV29-1; CDR3 DNA: TGCAGCGTTGCTGGTCTAGCGGGAGACTACCAAGAGACCCAGTACTTC; CDR3 protein: CSVAGLAGDYQETQYF
J gene: TRBJ1-5; clone size: few; D gene: NA; V gene: TRBV15; CDR3 DNA: TGTGCCACCAGCAGCGGATTAGTGTCGAGGGATCAGCCCCAGCATTTT; CDR3 protein: CATSSGLVSRDQPQHF
J gene: TRBJ2-5; clone size: many; D gene: NA; V gene: TRBV28; CDR3 DNA: TGTGCCAGCAGTCGTGGGGGGCTTGAGACCCAGTACTTC; CDR3 protein: CASSRGGLETQYF
J gene: TRBJ2-3; clone size: few; D gene: TRBD1; V gene: TRBV6-2/TRBV6-3; CDR3 DNA: TGTGCCAGCATTGACAGGGAATCCTATACGCAGTATTTT; CDR3 protein: CASIDRESYTQYF
J gene: TRBJ2-5; clone size: many; D gene: TRBD1; V gene: TRBV7-8; CDR3 DNA: TGTGCCAGCAGCCCGTACAGGGGATCGGGAGAGACCCAGTACTTC; CDR3 protein: CASSPYRGSGETQYF
J gene: TRBJ1-6; clone size: many; D gene: NA; V gene: TRBV3-1; CDR3 DNA: TGTGCCAGCAGCCCCGACGGATATAATTCACCCCTCCACTTT; CDR3 protein: CASSPDGYNSPLHF
J gene: TRBJ2-7; clone size: many; D gene: NA; V gene: TRBV6-1; CDR3 DNA: TGTGCCAGCAGTGAGGGGGCTAGCTCCTACGAGCAGTACTTC; CDR3 protein: CASSEGASSYEQYF
J gene: TRBJ2-1; clone size: NA; D gene: NA; V gene: TRBV5-4; CDR3 DNA: TGTGCCAGCAGCCGAGGATCGTCAAACTACAATGAGCAGTTCTTC; CDR3 protein: CASSRGSSNYNEQFF
J gene: TRBJ2-7; clone size: many; D gene: NA; V gene: TRBV5-1; CDR3 DNA: TGCGCCAGCAGCTTGGCCGGTGAACAGGGCTACGAGCAGTACTTC; CDR3 protein: CASSLAGEQGYEQYF
J gene: TRBJ2-5; clone size: few; D gene: TRBD2; V gene: TRBV5-1; CDR3 DNA: TGCGCCAGCAGCATGACGCTCGCAGCGGGACAAGAGACCCAGTACTTC; CDR3 protein: CASSMTLAAGQETQYF
J gene: TRBJ2-7; clone size: NA; D gene: TRBD1; V gene: TRBV11-2; CDR3 DNA: TGTGCCAGCAGCCAAGAACCGGGACAGAGCTACGAGCAGTACTTC; CDR3 protein: CASSQEPGQSYEQYF
J gene: TRBJ1-5; clone size: NA; D gene: TRBD1; V gene: TRBV12-3/TRBV12-4; CDR3 DNA: TGTGCCAGCAGTTTACCAGGGGGCGGACAGCCCCAGCATTTT; CDR3 protein: CASSLPGGGQPQHF
J gene: TRBJ2-1; clone size: many; D gene: TRBD2; V gene: TRBV12-3/TRBV12-4; CDR3 DNA: TGTGCCAGCAGTTTATTACCCGGCGGGAGGGTCAATGAGCAGTTCTTC; CDR3 protein: CASSLLPGGRVNEQFF
J gene: TRBJ2-3; clone size: NA; D gene: NA; V gene: TRBV11-3; CDR3 DNA: TGTGCCAGCGGGTCCCCAGATACGCAGTATTTT; CDR3 protein: CASGSPDTQYF
J gene: TRBJ1-2; clone size: many; D gene: NA; V gene: TRBV28; CDR3 DNA: TGTGCCAGCAGCTCGGCGGGTTCGGGAGGCTACACCTTC; CDR3 protein: CASSSAGSGGYTF
J gene: TRBJ2-2; clone size: many; D gene: TRBD2; V gene: TRBV11-2; CDR3 DNA: TGTGCCAGCAGCTCATTCAAGACTAGCGGGAGGAGGCACACCGGGGAGCTGTTTTTT; CDR3 protein: CASSSFKTSGRRHTGELFF
J gene: TRBJ1-3; clone size: many; D gene: NA; V gene: TRBV11-2; CDR3 DNA: TGTGCCAGCAGCTTAGGGGGCCCTGGAAACACCATATATTTT; CDR3 protein: CASSLGGPGNTIYF